This T cell receptor beta chain appears in the sequencing data of a study of cytomegalovirus exposure and HLA in healthy donors. Broader study findings: The study found most TCR sequences rare, yet found some public TCRs in many donors.

Use of 60 Vbeta and 13 Jbeta primers characterized the PCR. Profiled with immunoSEQ multiplex PCR; TCRdb holds only in-frame clones, not every one. The table has about 70,000 clones, 86% seen once; the top ten hold 2%. The trim removed 2 bases at V and 0 bases at J, leaving 7 bases unmatched. The germline V gene encodes CDR1 SGHRS and CDR2 YFSETQ. This CDR3 has 19 residues. To note about this clone: Antigen: not known.

The V call is TRBV5-1, the J call TRBJ2-1; TRBD2 agrees at 14 bases. The clonotype comes from a woman in her 30s in good health and CMV-seronegative. The specimen sequenced was PBMCs. The CDR3 DNA reads as TGCGCCAGCAGCTTTTCGGGACTAGCGGGAGTGGACTCCTACAATGAGCAGTTCTTC. Its protein is CASSFSGLAGVDSYNEQFF.